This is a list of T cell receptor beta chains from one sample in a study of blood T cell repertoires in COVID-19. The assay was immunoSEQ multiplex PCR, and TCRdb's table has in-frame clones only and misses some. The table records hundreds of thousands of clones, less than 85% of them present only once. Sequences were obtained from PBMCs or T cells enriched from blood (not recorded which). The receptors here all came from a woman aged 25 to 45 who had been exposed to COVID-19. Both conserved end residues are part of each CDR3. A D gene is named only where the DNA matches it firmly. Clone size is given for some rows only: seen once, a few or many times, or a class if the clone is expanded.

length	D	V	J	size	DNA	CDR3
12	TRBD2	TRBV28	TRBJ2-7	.	TGTGCCAGCAGTGCGGGGGGCCGCGAGCAGTACTTC	CASSAGGREQYF
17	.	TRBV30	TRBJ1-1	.	TGTGCCTGGAGTGTATCCCTTGGGCTTCGTCCGGACACTGAAGCTTTCTTT	CAWSVSLGLRPDTEAFF
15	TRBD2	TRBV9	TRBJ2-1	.	TGTGCCAGCAGCGGAGGACTAGCGGGCTACAATGAGCAGTTCTTC	CASSGGLAGYNEQFF
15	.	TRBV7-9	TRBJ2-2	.	TGTGCCAGCAGCCCCAGAGGGTTAAGTACCGGGGAGCTGTTTTTT	CASSPRGLSTGELFF
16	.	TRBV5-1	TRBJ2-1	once	TGCGCCAGCAGCTTGGAGGTGCCTAGAATCTCGAGTGAGCAGTTCTTC	CASSLEVPRISSEQFF
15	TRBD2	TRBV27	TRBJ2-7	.	TGTGCCAGCAGTTTTATGGGACTAGATGTCTACGAGCAGTACTTC	CASSFMGLDVYEQYF
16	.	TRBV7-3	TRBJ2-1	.	TGTGCCAGCAGCCGCCTATCACCCATACGTATTAATGAGCAGTTCTTC	CASSRLSPIRINEQFF
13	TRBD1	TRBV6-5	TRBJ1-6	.	TGTGCCACGGCCGGGACAGGGGGATCACCCCTCCACTTT	CATAGTGGSPLHF
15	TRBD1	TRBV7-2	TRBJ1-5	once	TGTGCCAGCAGCTTACCAGGGGGCGCATTCCAGCCCCAGCATTTT	CASSLPGGAFQPQHF
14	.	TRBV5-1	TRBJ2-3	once	TGCGCCAGCAGCTCCGATTTGGACAGAGGTACGCAGTATTTT	CASSSDLDRGTQYF
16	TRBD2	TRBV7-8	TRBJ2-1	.	TGTGCCAGCAGCTTAGTTGGGACTAGCGGCCACAATGAGCAGTTCTTC	CASSLVGTSGHNEQFF
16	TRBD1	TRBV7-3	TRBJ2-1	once	TGTGCCAGCAGTTTAACAGCGGGACAGGGATACAATGAGCAGTTCTTC	CASSLTAGQGYNEQFF
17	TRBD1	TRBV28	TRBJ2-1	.	TGTGCCAGCAGTTTATTTTTAGGACGACAGGGATACAATGAGCAGTTCTTC	CASSLFLGRQGYNEQFF
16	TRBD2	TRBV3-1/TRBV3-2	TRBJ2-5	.	TGTGCCAGCAGCCCTCCCTCGGGGGGGGAACAAGAGACCCAGTACTTC	CASSPPSGGEQETQYF
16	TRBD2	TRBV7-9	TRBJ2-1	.	TGTGCCAGCAGCATAAGACTAGCGGGAGTTGGCAATGAGCAGTTCTTC	CASSIRLAGVGNEQFF
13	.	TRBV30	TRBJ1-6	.	TGTGCCTGGCAAAACAGGGATCGTTCACCCCTCCACTTT	CAWQNRDRSPLHF
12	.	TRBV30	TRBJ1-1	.	TGTGCCTGGAGAGGGGATCCCACTGAAGCTTTCTTT	CAWRGDPTEAFF
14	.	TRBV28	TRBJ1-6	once	TGTGCCAGCAGCCTTACCCCACAGGGTACACCCCTCCACTTT	CASSLTPQGTPLHF
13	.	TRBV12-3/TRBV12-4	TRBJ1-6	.	TGTGCCAGCAGTAACGCGGTCAATTCACCCCTCCACTTT	CASSNAVNSPLHF
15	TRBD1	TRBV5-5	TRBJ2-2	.	TGTGCCAGCAGAATGGACAGGGGTATAACCGGGGAGCTGTTTTTT	CASRMDRGITGELFF
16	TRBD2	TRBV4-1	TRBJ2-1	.	TGCGCCAGCAGCCTAGGACTAGCGGGAGTTCACAATGAGCAGTTCTTC	CASSLGLAGVHNEQFF
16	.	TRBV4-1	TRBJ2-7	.	TGCGCCAGCAGCCAAGCCCTAACGGGAGACTTCTACGAGCAGTACTTC	CASSQALTGDFYEQYF
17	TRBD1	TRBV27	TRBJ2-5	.	TGTGCCAGCAGTTCATTAACGGACAGGGCGTACCAAGAGACCCAGTACTTC	CASSSLTDRAYQETQYF
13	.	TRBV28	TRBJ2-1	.	TGTGCCAGCAGTCAGTTTGGCAGCCCGGGAAAGTTCTTC	CASSQFGSPGKFF
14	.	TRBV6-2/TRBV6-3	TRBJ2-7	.	TGTGCCAGCAGTTATCAAGGCGGAGCCTACGAGCAGTACTTC	CASSYQGGAYEQYF
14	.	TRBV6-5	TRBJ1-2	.	TGTGCCAGCAGCAATACCGGACAGCTCTATGGCTACACCTTC	CASSNTGQLYGYTF
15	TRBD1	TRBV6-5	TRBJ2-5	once	TGTGCCAGCAGTTACGAAGGACAGGTATCAGAGACCCAGTACTTC	CASSYEGQVSETQYF
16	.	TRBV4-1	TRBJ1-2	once	TGCGCCAGCAGCCAAGAAGGGGCCACAGTTTACTCTGGCTACACCTTC	CASSQEGATVYSGYTF
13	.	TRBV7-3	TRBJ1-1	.	TGTGCCAGCAGCTTTAAGCTGAACACTGAAGCTTTCTTT	CASSFKLNTEAFF
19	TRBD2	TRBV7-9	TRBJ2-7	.	TGTGCCAGCAGCTCCTTGCTGGGTTTAGCGGGGGTTAAAACCTACGAGCAGTACTTC	CASSSLLGLAGVKTYEQYF
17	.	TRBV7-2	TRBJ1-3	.	TGTGCCAGCAGCTTAGAATCCGTTCGAGGGACTGGAAACACCATATATTTT	CASSLESVRGTGNTIYF
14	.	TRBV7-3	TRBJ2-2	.	TGTGCCAGCAGCTTAAATAGTCGGGGCGGGGAGCTGTTTTTT	CASSLNSRGGELFF
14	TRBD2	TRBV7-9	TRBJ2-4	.	TGTGCCAGCAGCTTAGCGGGGGAGGGGAACATTCAGTACTTC	CASSLAGEGNIQYF
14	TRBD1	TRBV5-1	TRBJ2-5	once	TGCGCCAGCAGCCCGGACAGGGGGCAAGAGACCCAGTACTTC	CASSPDRGQETQYF
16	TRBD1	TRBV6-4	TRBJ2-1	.	TGTGCCAGCAGTGACCATTTCGACAGGGGGCACAATGAGCAGTTCTTC	CASSDHFDRGHNEQFF
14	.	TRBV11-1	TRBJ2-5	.	TGTGCCAGCAGCTCTGGACAGTTAGAAGAGACCCAGTACTTC	CASSSGQLEETQYF
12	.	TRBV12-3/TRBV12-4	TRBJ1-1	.	TGTGCCAGCAGTTTCGGGAACACTGAAGCTTTCTTT	CASSFGNTEAFF
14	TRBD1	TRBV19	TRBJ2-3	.	TGTGCCAGTAGTATGGACAGGGGCACAGATACGCAGTATTTT	CASSMDRGTDTQYF
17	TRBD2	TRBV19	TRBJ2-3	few	TGTGCCAGTAGTAAGGGACTAGCGGGGGGGCCAGGAGATACGCAGTATTTT	CASSKGLAGGPGDTQYF
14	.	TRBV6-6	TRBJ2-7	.	TGTGCCAGCAGTTATGCATTCGGCGGCCTCGAGCAGTACTTC	CASSYAFGGLEQYF
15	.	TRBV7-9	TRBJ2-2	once	TGTGCCAGCAGCTTAACCGGGGGGAACACCGGGGAGCTGTTTTTT	CASSLTGGNTGELFF
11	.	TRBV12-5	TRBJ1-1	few	TGTGCTAACTCCGTGAACACTGAAGCTTTCTTT	CANSVNTEAFF
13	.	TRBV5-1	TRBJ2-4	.	TGCGCCAGCAGCTTGGAAAGGGGAAACATTCAGTACTTC	CASSLERGNIQYF
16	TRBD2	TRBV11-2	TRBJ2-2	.	TGTGCCAGCAGCACGGGACTAGCGGGAGGTACCGGGGAGCTGTTTTTT	CASSTGLAGGTGELFF
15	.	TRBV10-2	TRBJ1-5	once	TGCGCCAGCAGCTCAAGTGGGGGGTGGGATCAGCCCCAGCATTTT	CASSSSGGWDQPQHF
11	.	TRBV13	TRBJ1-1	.	TGTGCCAGCAGCCAGGGAACTGAAGCTTTCTTT	CASSQGTEAFF